This T cell receptor beta chain was sequenced during a study of spatial heterogeneity in lung cancer. Study summary: Detected sequences consistently included more beta-chain ones than alpha-chain ones. Study-level results: Whereas they appeared in blood less at follow-up, ubiquitous expanded tumor TCRs appeared there more at resection.

This sample's time point: sample taken at primary tumor resection. Whole RNA came from tumor, nontumor lung or frozen PBMC and was sequenced without being sorted. The 60 to 80 donors had untreated early-stage non-small cell lung cancer. Single TCR cDNA molecules each had their own unique molecular identifier. TCRdb reanalysed the 5' RACE reads using MiXCR and keeps one entry per CDR3 protein. The table has about 48,000 distinct CDR3 sequences, 5.3% seen once. About this clonotype itself: Its antigen is not identified.

Germline values: CDR1 SGHRS, CDR2 YFSETQ. Deletions cut 0 bases from V and 5 bases from J, with 9 bases between. CDR3 length equals 15 residues. This clonotype originated in a male donor with early-stage non-small cell lung cancer. This sample comprised PBMCs, obtained at surgery. The chain has TRBV5-1 and TRBJ1-6, with a possible D match to TRBD1 (6 bases). CDR3 in amino acids: CASSLAGQDNSPLHF. CDR3 nucleotide sequence: TGCGCCAGCAGCTTGGCGGGACAAGATAATTCACCCCTCCACTTT.